These 27 T cell receptor beta chains share one sample of origin, sequenced in a study of blood T cells in healthy people across ages. PCR was performed a second time for 7 to 11 cycles using a sample-barcoded 5' primer and a J-beta primer mix. TCRdb used MiXCR to reprocess the 5' RACE reads, holding one entry per CDR3 protein. Among about 1.1 million distinct CDR3 sequences listed, 35% to 45% were seen once. Sequencing was performed on blood. The receptors come from a man between 18 and 35 years old in good health.

The chain joins TRBV2 to TRBJ1-1; TRBD1 matches at 9 bases. J was trimmed by 4 bases and V by 6 bases; bases with no gene match: 6. This CDR3 is 14 amino acids long. Germline CDR1 is SNHLY and CDR2 is FYNNEI. The CDR3, as DNA: TGTGCCAGCAGCAAAGGGACAGGGCCCACTGAAGCTTTCTTT. Translating it yields CASSKGTGPTEAFF. Based on the CDR3 plus reference TRBV2 and TRBJ1-1, the full variable domain is EPEVTQTPSHQVTQMGQEVILRCVPISNHLYFYWYRQILGQKVEFLVSFYNNEISEKSEIFDDQFSVERPDGSNFTLKIRSTKLEDSAMYFCASSKGTGPTEAFFGQGTRLTVV.

CDR3 loop: CASSVRGQATEAFF. For the CDR3, the DNA is TGTGCCAGCAGTGTAAGGGGGCAGGCGACTGAAGCTTTCTTT. The chain joins TRBV2 to TRBJ1-1, with 7 bases matching TRBD1. V was clipped by 4 bases and J by 5 bases; unmatched bases: 7. This CDR3 spans 14 amino acids. Germline CDR1 SNHLY, CDR2 FYNNEI.

The chain recombines TRBV27 with TRBJ1-6; no clear D gene. Germline V gene sequence: CDR1 MNHEY, CDR2 SMNVEV (reference sequence). The CDR3 has 13 residues. V lost 6 bases, J lost 6 bases, and 9 bases lay in between. CDR3 sequence (DNA): TGTGCCAGCAGACAAAGGTCTAATTCACCCCTCCACTTT. This gives the protein CASRQRSNSPLHF.

This clonotype was observed many times. The V and J genes are TRBV4-1 and TRBJ1-4; possible D gene TRBD1, 5 bases. Trimming removed 3 bases at V and 6 bases at J, with 20 bases between. Germline CDR1 is MGHRA and CDR2 is YSYEKL. The CDR3 consists of 17 residues. The chain's CDR3 is CASSHAQKGPVDEKLFF. DNA for the CDR3: TGCGCCAGCAGCCACGCGCAAAAGGGGCCCGTGGATGAAAAACTGTTTTTT.

The genes are TRBV6-2 or TRBV6-3 and TRBJ2-3, with a weak D call TRBD1 (5 bases). This CDR3 spans 14 amino acids. Trimming took 5 bases from V and 4 from J, leaving 13 bases between them. CDR1 is MNHEY, CDR2 SVGEGT, per germline. CDR3 coding DNA: TGTGCCAGCAGTGATGGGGCAGTCCCAGATACGCAGTATTTT. Encoded protein: CASSDGAVPDTQYF.

This clonotype was counted once. The V gene is TRBV30, the J gene TRBJ2-6; TRBD1 is a possible D gene (5 bases). Germline V gene data show CDR1 as GTSNPN and CDR2 as SVGIG (reference sequence). V gave up 5 bases and J gave up 2 bases, with 13 bases separating them. The CDR3 extends over 15 amino acids. The CDR3 is CAWLGQDTGANVLTF. As DNA, the CDR3 is TGTGCCTGGTTGGGGCAGGATACTGGGGCCAACGTCCTGACTTTC.

The chain is built from TRBV6-6 and TRBJ1-4, with TRBD1 as a possible D gene (6 bases). CDR3 length equals 14 residues. The germline V gene encodes CDR1 MNHNY and CDR2 SVGAGI (reference sequence). V dropped 8 bases and J dropped 6 bases, with 16 bases sitting between them. This CDR3 is CASGRGEGDEKLFF. In DNA, the CDR3 is TGTGCCAGCGGTCGGGGGGAGGGGGATGAAAAACTGTTTTTT.

The V gene is TRBV27, the J gene TRBJ2-1; D not resolved. CDR1 MNHEY and CDR2 SMNVEV come from the germline V gene (reference sequence). The CDR3 length is 15 residues. Deletions cut 7 bases from V and 0 bases from J, with 13 bases between. The chain's CDR3 is CASTIDGSSYNEQFF. For the CDR3, the DNA is TGTGCCAGCACCATTGACGGGTCCTCCTACAATGAGCAGTTCTTC.

A few counts support this clonotype. V is TRBV27 and J is TRBJ1-1; D call uncertain. Between the trimmed V and J ends, which lost 8 bases and 2 bases, there was a span of 15 bases. The germline V gene has CDR1 MNHEY and CDR2 SMNVEV (reference sequence). This CDR3 contains 14 residues. Here the CDR3 reads CASRHRARNTEAFF. The DNA for the CDR3 is TGTGCCAGCCGTCATAGGGCCAGAAACACTGAAGCTTTCTTT.

The chain employs TRBV4-1 and TRBJ1-1, with D hard to call. CDR1 and CDR2 (germline): MGHRA, YSYEKL. The CDR3 is 18 residues long. V lost 1 base and J lost 1, with 19 bases in between. CDR3 sequence: CASSQVYSAGRGNTEAFF. The CDR3 nucleotides are TGCGCCAGCAGCCAAGTATACTCGGCAGGCCGGGGGAACACTGAAGCTTTCTTT.

The chain employs TRBV9 and TRBJ2-2; D remains unclear. V was clipped by 0 bases and J by 3 bases, with 3 bases between them. In germline, CDR1 is SGDLS, CDR2 YYNGEE. The CDR3 runs 13 residues. Written as DNA, the CDR3 is TGTGCCAGCAGCGTAGACCACACCGGGGAGCTGTTTTTT. Translated: CASSVDHTGELFF.

The J gene is TRBJ1-2, the V gene TRBV29-1, with D perhaps TRBD1 (5 bases). Trimming shortened V by 2 bases and J by 5 bases, and 15 bases separated the two germline ends. This CDR3 contains 14 residues. Per germline, CDR1 SQVTM and CDR2 ANQGSEA. The CDR3 loop is CSVEFSGIGYGYTF. In DNA form, the CDR3 reads TGCAGCGTTGAATTTTCAGGGATAGGGTATGGCTACACCTTC. Full variable domain (remainder filled in from reference TRBV29-1 and TRBJ1-2): SAVISQKPSRDICQRGTSLTIQCQVDSQVTMMFWYRQQPGQSLTLIATANQGSEATYESGFVIDKFPISRPNLTFSTLTVSNMSPEDSSIYLCSVEFSGIGYGYTFGSGTRLTVV.

About this clonotype: Germline is not matched at one junction end, which may reflect a read error. This chain connects TRBV5-1 to TRBJ1-1, with a weak D call TRBD1 (6 bases). Germline assignment: CDR1 SGHRS and CDR2 YFSETQ. This CDR3 region has 15 residues. CDR3 DNA sequence: TGCGCCGGCAGCCCCTCTCCGGGACAAGGAAGTGAAGCTTTCTTT. Translated: CAGSPSPGQGSEAFF.

The chain is built from TRBV6-6 and TRBJ2-4; D gene ambiguous. V shed 5 bases and J shed 0 bases, with 11 bases lying between them. There are 15 residues in the CDR3. Germline CDR1 MNHNY, CDR2 SVGAGI (reference sequence). The CDR3 DNA sequence: TGTGCCAGCAGTAACCGCCAGCTAGCCAAAAACATTCAGTACTTC. Residues: CASSNRQLAKNIQYF.

The rearrangement joins TRBV3-1 to TRBJ2-7, with a weak D call TRBD2 (6 bases). With the DNA end fitting TRBJ2-5 better, the J assignment may be wrong. CDR1 and CDR2 (germline): LGHDT, YNNKEL (reference sequence). This CDR3 region has 17 residues. CDR3 in DNA: TGTGCCAGCAGCCTCCTTGGGGGAGGTGAAGGTCAGGAGACCCAGTACTTC. Amino acids: CASSLLGGGEGQETQYF.

V is TRBV7-9 and J is TRBJ2-1; D call uncertain. CDR3 size: 16 residues. Per the germline V gene, CDR1 is SEHNR and CDR2 is FQNEAQ (reference sequence). V was trimmed by 4 bases and J by 5 bases, leaving 18 bases between them. CDR3 amino acids: CASSSSNIPLHNEQFF. Here the CDR3 DNA reads TGTGCCAGCAGCTCGTCGAACATCCCTCTTCACAATGAGCAGTTCTTC.

This clonotype was picked up a small number of times. This rearrangement joins TRBV12-3 or TRBV12-4 to TRBJ1-1, with D tentatively TRBD1 (6 bases). CDR3 length: 15 residues. Trimming shortened V by 2 bases and J by 1 base, and 11 bases separated the two germline ends. Written as DNA, the CDR3 is TGTGCCAGCAGTTTAAGGGACACCTCGAACACTGAAGCTTTCTTT. This gives the protein CASSLRDTSNTEAFF.

This chain links TRBV20-1 with TRBJ2-1; the D call may be TRBD1 or TRBD2 (6 bases each). The CDR3 loop spans 14 amino acids. Per the germline V gene, CDR1 is DFQATT and CDR2 is SNEGSKA (reference sequence). V was trimmed by 6 bases and J by 5 bases, leaving 17 bases between them. The CDR3 sequence: CSALQGGSHNEQFF. The CDR3, as DNA: TGCAGTGCCCTACAAGGGGGGAGCCACAATGAGCAGTTCTTC.

On this clonotype itself: The junction differs from germline at one of its ends, possibly a read error. The genes are TRBV12-3 or TRBV12-4 and TRBJ2-3; 7 bases match TRBD2. The CDR3 loop spans 13 amino acids. The CDR3 spells CASSWTSTDTEYF. In DNA form, the CDR3 reads TGTGCCAGCAGCTGGACTAGTACAGATACGGAGTATTTT.

The chain carries TRBV9 and TRBJ2-1; possibly TRBD1 for D (6 bases). V lost 3 bases, J lost 5 bases, and 9 bases lay in between. Germline V CDR1 and CDR2: SGDLS, YYNGEE. This CDR3 has 13 residues. As DNA, the CDR3 is TGTGCCAGCAGCGGGGGGCTTCACAATGAGCAGTTCTTC. Translated: CASSGGLHNEQFF.

The CDR3 sequence is CTSSLGRPDRATEAFF. The CDR3 coding sequence is TGTACCAGCAGCTTAGGCCGACCCGACAGGGCCACTGAAGCTTTCTTT. The V call is TRBV7-2, the J call TRBJ1-1; 7 bases are a match to TRBD1. V shed 1 base, J shed 4 bases, and the junction held 9 bases outside the gene matches. CDR1 is SGHTA, CDR2 FQGNSA, per germline. The CDR3 sequence is 16 residues long.

This clonotype was found a few times. The chain links TRBV4-2 to TRBJ2-1, with D perhaps assigned TRBD1 or TRBD2 (5 bases each). The V and J ends lost 1 base and 7 bases respectively, with 17 bases between them. The CDR3 consists of 16 residues. The germline V gene has CDR1 LGHNA and CDR2 YNFKEQ. The CDR3 spells CASSQVSGTARNEQFF. CDR3 coding DNA: TGTGCCAGCAGCCAAGTTTCCGGGACCGCACGGAATGAGCAGTTCTTC.

The V and J genes are TRBV6-2 or TRBV6-3 and TRBJ2-5; D is tentatively TRBD1 or TRBD2 (5 bases each). Between the trimmed V and J ends, which lost 5 bases and 4 bases, there was a span of 14 bases. CDR1 and CDR2 from the germline V gene are MNHEY and SVGEGT. The CDR3 sequence is 14 residues long. CDR3 residues: CASSPPGPLETQYF. CDR3 DNA sequence: TGTGCCAGCAGTCCTCCGGGACCCCTAGAGACCCAGTACTTC.

This clonotype has just a few counts. This chain links TRBV6-5 with TRBJ2-5, with unresolved D. The better agreement between TRBJ2-7 and the DNA end casts doubt on the J call. This CDR3 is 11 amino acids long. Germline values: CDR1 MNHEY, CDR2 SVGAGI. The CDR3 DNA is TGTGCCAGCACCCGGAACTCCGAGCAGTACTTC. This codes for CASTRNSEQYF.

The chain couples TRBV29-1 to TRBJ1-2; D is undetermined. The germline V and J ends were trimmed by 8 bases and 6 bases, with 10 bases remaining between them. The CDR3 has 10 residues. The germline V gene has CDR1 SQVTM and CDR2 ANQGSEA. The CDR3 region has the DNA TGCAGCACTGGGAGCAATGGCTACACCTTC. This codes for CSTGSNGYTF.

This chain joins TRBV9 and TRBJ2-5; D possibly uses TRBD1 or TRBD2 (6 bases each). Germline V gene data show CDR1 as SGDLS and CDR2 as YYNGEE. The CDR3 loop spans 16 amino acids. V was clipped by 3 bases and J by 1 base, with 16 bases between them. The CDR3 DNA follows: TGTGCCAGCAGCGCGGGGGCCCGCTCCATCCAAGAGACCCAGTACTTC. The encoded protein is CASSAGARSIQETQYF.

This clonotype was seen a handful of times. This chain uses TRBV6-5 with TRBJ1-1, with a tentative D call TRBD1 (5 bases). CDR1 MNHEY and CDR2 SVGAGI come from the germline V gene. Trimming shortened V by 6 bases and J by 8 bases, and 13 bases separated the two germline ends. CDR3 length: 12 residues. CDR3 coding DNA: TGTGCCAGCAGCCGGGGCAGATACGAAGCTTTCTTT. Translated: CASSRGRYEAFF.